The 12 T cell receptor beta chains reported below all come from one sample, sequenced in a study of blood T cell repertoires in COVID-19. The assay was immunoSEQ multiplex PCR, and TCRdb's table has in-frame clones only and misses some. Among some 220,000 clones listed, 80% were seen once. The sequencing sample was made of peripheral blood. The source of these receptors is a woman aged 65 to 85 with acute or convalescent COVID-19.

The chain joins TRBV19 to TRBJ2-7; TRBD2 matches at 14 bases. CDR3 length: 15 residues. Germline CDR1 LNHDA, CDR2 SQIVND (reference sequence). With V trimmed by 6 bases and J by 2 bases, 3 bases remained unmatched. The CDR3 here is CASRRLAGGTYEQYF. The CDR3 DNA reads TGTGCCAGTAGGAGACTAGCGGGGGGGACCTACGAGCAGTACTTC. Drawing the rest from reference TRBV19 and TRBJ2-7, the complete variable domain is DGGITQSPKYLFRKEGQNVTLSCEQNLNHDAMYWYRQDPGQGLRLIYYSQIVNDFQKGDIAEGYSVSREKKESFPLTVTSAQKNPTAFYLCASRRLAGGTYEQYFGPGTRLTVT.

There are a few counts of this clone. The rearrangement uses TRBV5-1 and TRBJ1-1; 11 bases are shared with TRBD1. Germline V gene lookup returns CDR1 SGHRS and CDR2 YFSETQ. The CDR3 sequence is 15 residues long. Trimming at V came to 3 bases and at J to 1 base, leaving 2 bases not matched to a gene. The CDR3 is CASSSGQGANTEAFF. The CDR3 DNA sequence: TGCGCCAGCAGCTCCGGACAGGGGGCGAACACTGAAGCTTTCTTT.

This clone was seen once. The chain is built from TRBV11-2 and TRBJ2-3; 12 positions match TRBD2. Germline V CDR1 and CDR2: SGHAT, FQNNGV. CDR3 length: 16 amino acids. The junction had 3 bases not matched to a gene; V was cut back by 3 bases and J by 2 bases. The CDR3: CASSFLAGGITDTQYF. CDR3 bases: TGTGCCAGCAGCTTTCTAGCGGGGGGGATCACAGATACGCAGTATTTT.

The chain carries TRBV5-1 and TRBJ1-6; possibly TRBD1 for D (5 bases). CDR3 length: 15 residues. Germline V gene lookup returns CDR1 SGHRS and CDR2 YFSETQ. Trimming stripped 1 base from V and 6 bases from J, with 11 bases between. CDR3 nucleotides: TGCGCCAGCAGCTTGAGGGAGGGGTCTAATTCACCCCTCCACTTT. Translated: CASSLREGSNSPLHF.

This chain uses TRBV2 with TRBJ1-6; 7 bases agree with TRBD1. V shed 11 bases, J shed 1 base, and the junction held 8 bases outside the gene matches. CDR1 is SNHLY and CDR2 is FYNNEI in the germline V gene. CDR3 length: 15 amino acids. CDR3: CAGRAGGSYNSPLHF. Written as DNA, the CDR3 is TGTGCCGGACGGGCAGGGGGTTCCTATAATTCACCCCTCCACTTT.

This clone was found once. V gene TRBV29-1 combines with J gene TRBJ1-1, with 7 bases that match TRBD1. Germline values: CDR1 SQVTM, CDR2 ANQGSEA. V dropped 4 bases and J dropped 1; count of bases not matched to a gene: 6. The length of the CDR3 is 14 residues. CDR3 sequence: CSVVQGTANTEAFF. The CDR3 DNA reads TGCAGCGTTGTTCAGGGGACAGCGAACACTGAAGCTTTCTTT.

The rearrangement joins TRBV3-1 (or the pseudogene TRBV3-2) to TRBJ1-5, with D uncertain. Germline V gene sequence: CDR1 LGHDT, CDR2 YNNKEL (reference sequence). This CDR3 region has 14 residues. V was shortened by 1 base and J by 4 bases, with 8 bases between the two germline ends. The CDR3 loop reads CASSQGSGNQPQHF. The CDR3 DNA follows: TGTGCCAGCAGCCAAGGAAGCGGGAATCAGCCCCAGCATTTT.

The chain recombines TRBV7-9 with TRBJ2-7; D might be TRBD1 (6 bases). The CDR3 covers 15 residues. V shed 3 bases and J shed 6 bases, with 18 bases lying between them. Germline V gives CDR1 SEHNR, CDR2 FQNEAQ (reference sequence). The CDR3 coding sequence is TGTGCCAGCAGCTTCTTATCAGGGGCGACCGTCGAGCAGTACTTC. As protein: CASSFLSGATVEQYF.

CDR3 nucleotides: TGTGCCAGCCGACAGGGGACAGTAGATACGCAGTATTTT. It is translated as CASRQGTVDTQYF. The chain recombines TRBV2 with TRBJ2-3; 8 nucleotides match TRBD1. The junction had 6 bases not matched to a gene; V was cut back by 8 bases and J by 5 bases. This CDR3 spans 13 amino acids. The germline gives CDR1 SNHLY, CDR2 FYNNEI. The full variable domain, completed using reference TRBV2 and TRBJ2-3, is EPEVTQTPSHQVTQMGQEVILRCVPISNHLYFYWYRQILGQKVEFLVSFYNNEISEKSEIFDDQFSVERPDGSNFTLKIRSTKLEDSAMYFCASRQGTVDTQYFGPGTRLTVL.

This clone appeared a single time. V and J are TRBV9 and TRBJ2-7; possible D gene TRBD1, 7 bases. The V and J ends lost 4 bases and 7 bases respectively, with 21 bases between them. This CDR3 has 15 residues. Germline V lookup: CDR1 SGDLS, CDR2 YYNGEE. CDR3 sequence: CASSPQGGSSGEQYF. As DNA, the CDR3 is TGTGCCAGCAGCCCTCAGGGGGGAAGTTCGGGGGAGCAGTACTTC.

The rearrangement uses TRBV2 and TRBJ2-1, with a tentative D call TRBD2 (5 bases). This CDR3 comprises 12 residues. Germline values: CDR1 SNHLY, CDR2 FYNNEI. Trimming shortened V by 8 bases and J by 6 bases, and 11 bases separated the two germline ends. The CDR3 nucleotides are TGTGCCAGCGTACTAGTTGTCAATGAGCAGTTCTTC. The encoded protein is CASVLVVNEQFF. Looking up the rest from reference TRBV2 and TRBJ2-1 gives the full variable domain: EPEVTQTPSHQVTQMGQEVILRCVPISNHLYFYWYRQILGQKVEFLVSFYNNEISEKSEIFDDQFSVERPDGSNFTLKIRSTKLEDSAMYFCASVLVVNEQFFGPGTRLTVL.

In DNA, the CDR3 is TGCGCCAGCAGCTTTTCGGACAGAACTACCCGGAGTGGCACTGAAGCTTTCTTT. Translated, it gives CASSFSDRTTRSGTEAFF. This chain joins TRBV5-1 and TRBJ1-1, with a weak D call TRBD1 (6 bases). Germline CDR1 is SGHRS and CDR2 is YFSETQ. This CDR3 comprises 18 residues. Trimming removed 2 bases at V and 4 bases at J, with 24 bases between.